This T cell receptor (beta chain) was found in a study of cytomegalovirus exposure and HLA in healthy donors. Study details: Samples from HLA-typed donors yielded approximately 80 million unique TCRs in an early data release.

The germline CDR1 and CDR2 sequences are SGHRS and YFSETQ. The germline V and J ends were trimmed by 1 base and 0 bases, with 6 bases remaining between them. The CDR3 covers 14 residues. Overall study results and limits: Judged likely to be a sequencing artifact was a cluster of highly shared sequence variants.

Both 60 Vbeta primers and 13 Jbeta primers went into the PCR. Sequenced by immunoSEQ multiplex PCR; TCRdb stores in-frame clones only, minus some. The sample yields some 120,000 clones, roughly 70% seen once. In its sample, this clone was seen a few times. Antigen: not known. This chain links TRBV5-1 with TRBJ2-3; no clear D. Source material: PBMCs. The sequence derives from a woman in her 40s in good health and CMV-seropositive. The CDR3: CASSLSSSTDTQYF. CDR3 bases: TGCGCCAGCAGCTTGAGCTCTAGCACAGATACGCAGTATTTT.